These 24 T cell receptor beta chains came from one sample sequenced in a study of T-cell memory formation after mild COVID-19. Using its own MiXCR run on the 5' RACE reads, TCRdb lists one record per CDR3 protein. Among 300,000 or so distinct CDR3 sequences listed, about 17% were seen once. Sequenced: PBMCs or a T cell subset sorted from them (not recorded which). The source is a man aged 18 to 35 who had mild COVID-19 (a few samples of this study predate the infection). Cell type and time point are not known.

The genes are TRBV4-2 and TRBJ2-3; weak D call: TRBD1 (7 bases). Germline CDR1 LGHNA, CDR2 YNFKEQ. This CDR3 has 19 residues. V was cut by 3 bases and J by 2 bases, with 24 bases left in between. DNA of the CDR3: TGTGCCAGCAGCCAGGGGACAGTCCTGTTCGGCGGGAACACAGATACGCAGTATTTT. It specifies CASSQGTVLFGGNTDTQYF.

V usage is TRBV20-1 and J usage is TRBJ1-2; D ambiguous. V lost 2 bases and J 4 bases, leaving 11 bases between the germline ends. The germline V gene encodes CDR1 DFQATT and CDR2 SNEGSKA (reference sequence). The CDR3 runs 13 residues. CDR3 amino acids: CSARHRSTYGYTF. CDR3 bases: TGCAGTGCTAGACACAGATCGACCTATGGCTACACCTTC.

The CDR3 DNA is TGTGCCAGCAGTTGGGGGGGGCGCACTGAAGCTTTCTTT. Translated, it gives CASSWGGRTEAFF. The chain links TRBV6-5 to TRBJ1-1; D is possibly TRBD1 (6 bases). V lost 4 bases to trimming and J lost 4 bases, with 10 bases between them. Germline loops: CDR1 MNHEY, CDR2 SVGAGI. This CDR3 is built from 13 residues.

This rearrangement joins TRBV5-1 to TRBJ2-1, with TRBD1 as a possible D gene (6 bases). Germline assignment: CDR1 SGHRS and CDR2 YFSETQ. V was cut by 3 bases and J by 0 bases, with 16 bases left in between. The CDR3 extends over 17 amino acids. CDR3 in amino acids: CASSSKSRTVSYNEQFF. In DNA form, the CDR3 reads TGCGCCAGCAGCTCCAAATCGCGGACAGTCTCCTACAATGAGCAGTTCTTC.

The J gene is TRBJ2-7, the V gene TRBV12-3 or TRBV12-4; tentatively, D is TRBD1 or TRBD2 (6 bases each). The CDR3 covers 13 residues. Trimming took 5 bases from V and 2 from J, leaving 10 bases between them. In nucleotides, the CDR3 is TGTGCCAGCAGTGGGGGGCTGGCCTACGAGCAGTACGTC. Translated: CASSGGLAYEQYV.

This clonotype was counted only a few times. The CDR3 sequence: CASSSGGGASNEKLFF. As DNA, the CDR3 is TGTGCCAGCAGCTCGGGTGGAGGGGCCTCTAATGAAAAACTGTTTTTT. The chain combines TRBV7-2 with TRBJ1-4; the D gene is possibly TRBD1 (5 bases). V lost 4 bases to trimming and J lost 3 bases, with 15 bases between them. The CDR3 consists of 16 residues. Germline assignment: CDR1 SGHTA and CDR2 FQGNSA.

This clonotype was detected only once. The chain links TRBV5-1 to TRBJ2-5; possible D gene TRBD2, 5 bases. Germline loops: CDR1 SGHRS, CDR2 YFSETQ. This CDR3 has 14 residues. Trimming removed 0 bases at V and 5 bases at J, with 11 bases between. In DNA, the CDR3 is TGCGCCAGCAGCTTGGATGCGGGCTCGGAGACCCAGTACTTC. This encodes CASSLDAGSETQYF.

The chain joins TRBV10-3 to TRBJ2-1; D is perhaps TRBD2 (6 bases). The ends were cut back, 3 bases at V and 4 bases at J, with 13 bases in the middle. The CDR3 extends over 15 amino acids. Germline V gives CDR1 ENHRY, CDR2 SYGVKD. CDR3 DNA: TGTGCCATCAGTGATCCGGGACTGAGGTACAATGAGCAGTTCTTC. This sequence encodes CAISDPGLRYNEQFF.

The V call is TRBV7-8, the J call TRBJ2-7; 8 bases match TRBD1. This CDR3 is 15 amino acids long. Germline V gene data show CDR1 as SGHVS and CDR2 as FQNEAQ. Losses at the gene ends were 3 bases for V and 3 bases for J; bases not matched to a gene: 7. The CDR3 sequence: CASSFRTGFLYEQYV. In DNA, the CDR3 is TGTGCCAGCAGCTTCAGGACAGGGTTTCTCTACGAGCAGTACGTC.

This clonotype was picked up a small number of times. This chain uses TRBV12-3 or TRBV12-4 with TRBJ1-5; no firm D call. V lost 5 bases, J lost 7 bases, and 9 bases lay in between. There are 12 residues in the CDR3. CDR3 DNA sequence: TGTGCCAGCAGTAGACGGGGACAGCCCCAGCATTTT. Its translation is CASSRRGQPQHF.

The gene calls are TRBV30 and TRBJ1-1; 7 bases map to TRBD1. The CDR3 is 12 amino acids. The germline V gene has CDR1 GTSNPN and CDR2 SVGIG (reference sequence). The ends lost 5 bases at V and 1 base at J; junction bases unmatched: 1. DNA of the CDR3: TGTGCCTGGGGACAGGCGAACACTGAAGCTTTCTTT. Protein product: CAWGQANTEAFF.

This clonotype was found once. V gene TRBV7-9 combines with J gene TRBJ1-1; D not resolved. The germline V gene has CDR1 SEHNR and CDR2 FQNEAQ (reference sequence). Deletions cut 4 bases from V and 6 bases from J, with 12 bases between. This CDR3 has 13 residues. The CDR3 region is CASSSRDRAEAFF. In DNA form, the CDR3 reads TGTGCCAGCAGCTCTAGAGATCGGGCTGAAGCTTTCTTT.

This clonotype was observed at least ten times. This chain joins TRBV9 and TRBJ2-5, with D unresolved. CDR3 length: 13 amino acids. V lost 2 bases and J lost 2, with 7 bases in between. Per germline, CDR1 SGDLS and CDR2 YYNGEE. CDR3 region: CASSVSNQETQYF. CDR3 nucleotides: TGTGCCAGCAGCGTGTCAAATCAAGAGACCCAGTACTTC.

This clonotype has a handful of counts. The rearrangement uses TRBV28 and TRBJ1-1; D gene ambiguous. Trimming left V 3 bases short and J 4 bases short, with 12 bases between. CDR1 and CDR2 (germline): MDHEN, SYDVKM. There are 14 residues in the CDR3. CDR3: CASSFQWEGTEAFF. The CDR3 nucleotides read TGTGCCAGCAGTTTCCAGTGGGAGGGCACTGAAGCTTTCTTT.

The rearrangement links TRBV12-3 or TRBV12-4 to TRBJ2-7; 9 nucleotides align to TRBD1. CDR3 length: 13 amino acids. With V trimmed by 7 bases and J by 6 bases, 7 bases remained unmatched. Here the CDR3 DNA reads TGTGCCAGCACCCGGACAGGGGTTTCCGAGCAGTACGTC. It is translated as CASTRTGVSEQYV.

In this sample, this clonotype turned up a few times. V gene TRBV29-1 combines with J gene TRBJ2-2, with 12 bases lining up with TRBD1. This CDR3 has 16 residues. The V gene end was trimmed by 7 bases and the J gene end by 4 bases; junction bases not matched to a gene: 10. Per the germline V gene, CDR1 is SQVTM and CDR2 is ANQGSEA. CDR3: CSAPRGTGGITGELFF. The CDR3 DNA follows: TGCAGCGCTCCTAGGGGGACAGGGGGCATCACCGGGGAGCTGTTTTTT.

This clonotype was recorded many times. V gene TRBV6-5 combines with J gene TRBJ1-1; TRBD1 matches 8 bases. Germline CDR1 is MNHEY and CDR2 is SVGAGI. V shed 6 bases and J 3 bases; nucleotides not matched to a gene: 9. CDR3 length: 15 amino acids. The CDR3 coding sequence is TGTGCCAGCAGCTGGCGAACAGGGGGGCACACTGAAGCTTTCTTT. This translates into CASSWRTGGHTEAFF.

The chain employs TRBV6-2 or TRBV6-3 and TRBJ2-7; D not certain. Trimming removed 2 bases from V and 3 bases from J, with 8 bases in between. The CDR3 is 13 residues long. The germline V gene encodes CDR1 MNHEY and CDR2 SVGEGT. CDR3 nucleotide sequence: TGTGCCAGCAGTTACGAAGGTTACTACGAGCAGTACGTC. Its protein is CASSYEGYYEQYV.

This clonotype was detected only a few times. The rearrangement joins TRBV7-8 to TRBJ2-5, with D hard to call. This CDR3 has 16 amino acids. Trimming pared 5 bases from V and 1 base from J, leaving 17 bases between. CDR1 and CDR2 (germline): SGHVS, FQNEAQ. CDR3: CASSRTVHRLQETQYF. CDR3 DNA sequence: TGTGCCAGCAGCCGGACGGTCCATCGCCTCCAAGAGACCCAGTACTTC.

This clonotype appeared a few times. The chain couples TRBV4-3 to TRBJ2-1; 7 bases are shared with TRBD1. The CDR3 contains 15 residues. Trimming took 0 bases from V and 4 from J; bases not matched to a gene: 3. Germline V gene lookup returns CDR1 LGHNA and CDR2 YSLEER. The DNA of the CDR3 is TGCGCCAGCAGCCAAGATCAGACAGGGTACAATGAGCAGTTCTTC. Its protein is CASSQDQTGYNEQFF.

In its sample, this clonotype was seen many times. The V call is TRBV4-1, the J call TRBJ2-1; the match to TRBD2 covers 15 bases. Germline V CDR1 and CDR2: MGHRA, YSYEKL. V was clipped by 0 bases and J by 15 bases; unmatched bases: 9. The CDR3 is made up of 16 amino acids. CDR3 sequence reads: CASSQDPGLAGGLPFF. The CDR3 bases are TGCGCCAGCAGCCAAGATCCGGGACTAGCGGGGGGCCTTCCGTTCTTC.

This clonotype was detected only a few times. The rearrangement links TRBV23-1 to TRBJ2-5; D ambiguous. TRBV23-1 is annotated as an ORF whose role is uncertain. This CDR3 spans 11 amino acids. Trimming removed 4 bases at V and 7 bases at J, with 7 bases between. The CDR3 nucleotides are TGCGCCAGCAGTCGGAGACGGACCCAGTACTTC. Protein product: CASSRRRTQYF.

The V call is TRBV5-1, the J call TRBJ1-3, with 8 bases fitting TRBD1. This CDR3 is 15 amino acids long. Germline values: CDR1 SGHRS, CDR2 YFSETQ. The V gene end was trimmed by 4 bases and the J gene end by 4 bases; junction bases not matched to a gene: 7. As DNA, the CDR3 is TGCGCCAGCAGCCCGACGACAGGGGTAGGAAACACCATATATTTT. The encoded protein is CASSPTTGVGNTIYF.

Worth noting for this clonotype: Sequence at one end of the junction differs from germline and may be a read error. J is TRBJ1-1 and V is TRBV28; D is undetermined. The CDR3 extends over 13 amino acids. Germline V gives CDR1 MDHEN, CDR2 SYDVKM. CDR3 region: CASSLSQDRVTVF. CDR3 in DNA: TGTGCCAGCAGTTTGAGTCAGGATCGGGTTACTGTCTTT.